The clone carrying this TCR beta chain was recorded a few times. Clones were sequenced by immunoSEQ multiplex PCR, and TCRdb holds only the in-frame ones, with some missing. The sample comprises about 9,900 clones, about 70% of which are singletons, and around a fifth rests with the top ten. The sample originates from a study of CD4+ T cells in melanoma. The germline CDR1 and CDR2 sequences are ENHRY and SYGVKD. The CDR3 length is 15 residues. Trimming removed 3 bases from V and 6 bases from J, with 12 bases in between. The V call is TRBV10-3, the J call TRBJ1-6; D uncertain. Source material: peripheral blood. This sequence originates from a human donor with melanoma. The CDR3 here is CAISDRADTNSPLHF. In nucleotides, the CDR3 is TGTGCCATCAGTGACCGGGCGGATACTAATTCACCCCTCCACTTT.